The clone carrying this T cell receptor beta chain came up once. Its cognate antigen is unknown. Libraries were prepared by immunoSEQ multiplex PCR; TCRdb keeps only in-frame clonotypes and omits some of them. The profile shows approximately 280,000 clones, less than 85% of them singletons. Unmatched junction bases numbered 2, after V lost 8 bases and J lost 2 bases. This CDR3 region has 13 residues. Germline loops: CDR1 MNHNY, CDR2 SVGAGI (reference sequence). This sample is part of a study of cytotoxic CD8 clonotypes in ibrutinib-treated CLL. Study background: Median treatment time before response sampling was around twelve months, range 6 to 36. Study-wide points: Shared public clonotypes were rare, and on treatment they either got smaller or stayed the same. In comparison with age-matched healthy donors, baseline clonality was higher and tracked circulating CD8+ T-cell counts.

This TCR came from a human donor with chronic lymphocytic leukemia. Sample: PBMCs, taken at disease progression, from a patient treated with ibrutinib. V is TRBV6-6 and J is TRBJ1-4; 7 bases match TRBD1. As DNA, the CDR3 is TGTGCCAGCCGGGACAGCACTAATGAAAAACTGTTTTTT. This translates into CASRDSTNEKLFF.